Below are 29 T cell receptor beta chains sequenced from a single sample in a study of blood T cell repertoires in COVID-19. The repertoire was sequenced with immunoSEQ multiplex PCR; TCRdb's copy has only in-frame clones and lacks some. The repertoire consists of under 50,000 clones, with approximately 70% occurring once and the leading ten covering 6.2%. Sequencing input: peripheral blood. These receptor sequences come from a man older than 75 with acute or convalescent COVID-19.

The V gene is TRBV5-4, the J gene TRBJ2-1; 9 bases are shared with TRBD2. Per germline, CDR1 SGHNT and CDR2 YYREEE (reference sequence). This CDR3 is 16 amino acids long. V trimming: 1 base; J trimming: 3 bases; junction bases outside the gene matches: 5. CDR3 nucleotide sequence: TGTGCCAGCAGCTTGATAGCGGGAGCGATCTACAATGAGCAGTTCTTC. It encodes CASSLIAGAIYNEQFF.

V usage is TRBV5-8 and J usage is TRBJ2-2, with 8 bases fitting TRBD1. This CDR3 has 14 amino acids. The junction had 6 bases not matched to a gene; V was cut back by 6 bases and J by 5 bases. CDR1 is SGHTS, CDR2 YDEGEE, per germline. The CDR3 DNA follows: TGTGCCAGCACCCCGGGACAGGATACCGGGGAGCTGTTTTTT. It codes for CASTPGQDTGELFF.

The chain uses TRBV18 and TRBJ2-7; TRBD1 might be the D (5 bases). Germline assignment: CDR1 KGHSH and CDR2 LQKENI. The CDR3 is 16 residues long. V shed 2 bases and J shed 0 bases, with 14 bases lying between them. The CDR3 DNA is TGTGCCAGCTCACCAAATGTCGCGGACAACTCCTACGAGCAGTACTTC. It codes for CASSPNVADNSYEQYF.

This clone came up a few times. The chain couples TRBV2 to TRBJ2-2, with D possibly being TRBD2 (6 bases). Trimming cost V 7 bases and J 0 bases, with 12 bases left between them. Per germline, CDR1 SNHLY and CDR2 FYNNEI. This CDR3 region has 15 residues. CDR3 nucleotide sequence: TGTGCCAGCACCAGGAGGGGTCCGAACACCGGGGAGCTGTTTTTT. This encodes CASTRRGPNTGELFF.

J is TRBJ2-7 and V is TRBV5-1; 9 nucleotides align to TRBD1. The CDR3 is 14 residues long. Germline V gene data show CDR1 as SGHRS and CDR2 as YFSETQ. V lost 3 bases, J lost 5 bases, and 6 bases stayed unmatched. As DNA, the CDR3 is TGCGCCAGCAGCTGGGGACAGGGAATCGACGAGCAGTACTTC. Protein: CASSWGQGIDEQYF. Full variable domain (missing parts from reference TRBV5-1 and TRBJ2-7): KAGVTQTPRYLIKTRGQQVTLSCSPISGHRSVSWYQQTPGQGLQFLFEYFSETQRNKGNFPGRFSGRQFSNSRSEMNVSTLELGDSALYLCASSWGQGIDEQYFGPGTRLTVT.

This clone was seen only a few times. The chain recombines TRBV29-1 with TRBJ1-2, with 7 positions matching TRBD1. The length of the CDR3 is 13 residues. Germline-derived CDR1 and CDR2 are SQVTM and ANQGSEA. V lost 4 bases, J lost 8 bases, and 10 bases stayed unmatched. The CDR3 DNA reads TGCAGCGTTGCGTTGGCAGGGGGGAAGGGCTACACCTTC. This sequence encodes CSVALAGGKGYTF.

The chain links TRBV6-5 to TRBJ2-7, with a tentative D call TRBD2 (6 bases). The CDR3 runs 15 residues. Germline V CDR1 and CDR2: MNHEY, SVGAGI. Trimming cost V 3 bases and J 4 bases, with 16 bases left between them. The CDR3 loop is CASSYRGGRTYEQYF. The CDR3 nucleotides read TGTGCCAGCAGTTATAGGGGAGGAAGGACTTACGAGCAGTACTTC.

The chain has TRBV5-8 and TRBJ1-1; no clear D gene. Germline V CDR1 and CDR2: SGHTS, YDEGEE. This CDR3 is 14 amino acids long. V was cut by 2 bases and J by 4 bases, with 12 bases left in between. The chain's CDR3 is CASSFPELSTEAFF. In DNA form, the CDR3 reads TGTGCCAGCAGCTTCCCCGAGTTGAGCACTGAAGCTTTCTTT.

This clone appeared once. The CDR3 sequence: CASSQRGYEQYF. CDR3 sequence (DNA): TGTGCCAGCAGCCAAAGGGGTTACGAGCAGTACTTC. This chain connects TRBV3-1 (or the pseudogene TRBV3-2) to TRBJ2-7; D is perhaps TRBD1 (5 bases). The CDR3 runs to 12 residues. V was shortened by 2 bases and J by 4 bases, with 6 bases between the two germline ends. Per the germline V gene, CDR1 is LGHDT and CDR2 is YNNKEL (reference sequence).

This chain connects TRBV7-9 to TRBJ2-1; 11 nucleotides agree with TRBD2. Germline V gives CDR1 SEHNR, CDR2 FQNEAQ (reference sequence). The CDR3 is 15 residues long. V trimming: 5 bases; J trimming: 8 bases; junction bases outside the gene matches: 8. As DNA, the CDR3 is TGTGCCAGCAGCCCCTTTTCACTAGCGGGAGATGAGCAGTTCTTC. It is translated as CASSPFSLAGDEQFF.

By its share, this clone is medium-sized. This chain connects TRBV24-1 to TRBJ2-2; 8 nucleotides align to TRBD2. Looked up from germline, CDR1 is KGHDR and CDR2 is SFDVKD. The CDR3 runs 17 residues. J was trimmed by 1 base and V by 6 bases; bases with no gene match: 9. The CDR3: CATSPSSREENTGELFF. CDR3 DNA: TGTGCCACCAGTCCATCTTCGCGGGAGGAGAACACCGGGGAGCTGTTTTTT.

V usage is TRBV7-2 and J usage is TRBJ2-7; D is perhaps TRBD2 (5 bases). The CDR3 has 14 residues. The ends were cut back, 4 bases at V and 6 bases at J, with 16 bases in the middle. Germline V CDR1 and CDR2: SGHTA, FQGNSA. The CDR3 spells CASSSASSPIEQYF. Written as DNA, the CDR3 is TGTGCCAGCAGCTCGGCGTCTAGCCCCATCGAGCAGTACTTC.

V and J are TRBV7-8 and TRBJ2-5, with TRBD2 identical over 7 bases. Germline loops: CDR1 SGHVS, CDR2 FQNEAQ. V was pared by 1 base and J by 5 bases, with 4 bases of the junction left unmatched. The CDR3 is 14 amino acids. The CDR3 protein is CASSLELARETQYF. The CDR3 coding sequence is TGTGCCAGCAGCTTAGAACTAGCGCGGGAGACCCAGTACTTC.

The chain links TRBV3-1 (or the pseudogene TRBV3-2) to TRBJ2-5; maybe TRBD1 (6 bases). Germline lookup yields CDR1 LGHDT and CDR2 YNNKEL (reference sequence). Trimming pared 3 bases from V and 1 base from J, leaving 12 bases between. CDR3 length equals 15 residues. The CDR3 loop is CASSHPQGIQETQYF. In DNA, the CDR3 is TGTGCCAGCAGCCACCCCCAGGGGATCCAAGAGACCCAGTACTTC.

The chain combines TRBV19 with TRBJ2-2, with D unclear. CDR1 LNHDA and CDR2 SQIVND come from the germline V gene (reference sequence). V was clipped by 7 bases and J by 7 bases, with 4 bases between them. CDR3 length equals 10 residues. The CDR3 protein is CASNYGELFF. The CDR3 region has the DNA TGTGCCAGTAACTACGGGGAGCTGTTTTTT.

The V gene is TRBV5-1, the J gene TRBJ2-3; TRBD1 matches 9 bases. V shed 0 bases and J 6 bases; nucleotides not matched to a gene: 2. This CDR3 region has 14 residues. The germline CDR1 and CDR2 sequences are SGHRS and YFSETQ. The CDR3 coding sequence is TGCGCCAGCAGCTTGGGGGACAGGGTGGATACGCAGTATTTT. Translating gives CASSLGDRVDTQYF. Variable domain in full (rest from reference TRBV5-1 and TRBJ2-3): KAGVTQTPRYLIKTRGQQVTLSCSPISGHRSVSWYQQTPGQGLQFLFEYFSETQRNKGNFPGRFSGRQFSNSRSEMNVSTLELGDSALYLCASSLGDRVDTQYFGPGTRLTVL.

The table lists this clone with a few counts. V is TRBV29-1 and J is TRBJ2-7; TRBD1 agrees at 8 bases. The CDR3 loop spans 14 amino acids. Trimming removed 6 bases from V and 0 bases from J; junction bases left unmatched: 7. Germline CDR1 and CDR2: SQVTM and ANQGSEA. Here the CDR3 DNA reads TGCAGCGTCGTGGGACAGGCAAACTCCTACGAGCAGTACTTC. This gives the protein CSVVGQANSYEQYF.

V gene TRBV9 combines with J gene TRBJ2-3; 14 bases map to TRBD2. Trimming removed 2 bases from V and 4 bases from J; junction bases left unmatched: 3. The germline gives CDR1 SGDLS, CDR2 YYNGEE. This CDR3 contains 16 residues. In DNA, the CDR3 is TGTGCCAGCAGCGTCCGACTAGCGGGGGGGGCAGATACGCAGTATTTT. Translating it yields CASSVRLAGGADTQYF.

CDR3 sequence reads: CASSLNAGVNQPQHF. The CDR3 DNA reads TGTGCCAGCAGCTTAAACGCAGGGGTCAATCAGCCCCAGCATTTT. The chain carries TRBV7-2 and TRBJ1-5; perhaps TRBD1 as D (6 bases). The CDR3 is made up of 15 amino acids. CDR1 and CDR2 from the germline V gene are SGHTA and FQGNSA. The germline V and J ends were trimmed by 2 bases and 3 bases, with 11 bases remaining between them.

The rearrangement joins TRBV6-5 to TRBJ2-1; D possibly corresponds to TRBD2 (5 bases). This CDR3 has 16 amino acids. Germline V gene lookup returns CDR1 MNHEY and CDR2 SVGAGI. Trimming shortened V by 0 bases and J by 2 bases, and 11 bases separated the two germline ends. CDR3 residues: CASSYSPSGAYNEQFF. In DNA form, the CDR3 reads TGTGCCAGCAGTTACTCGCCCAGCGGTGCCTACAATGAGCAGTTCTTC.

The rearrangement links TRBV25-1 to TRBJ2-1, with 7 bases lining up with TRBD2. This CDR3 spans 15 amino acids. Looked up from germline, CDR1 is MGHDK and CDR2 is SYGVNS. J lost 0 bases, V lost 4 bases, and 3 bases had no gene match. CDR3 in amino acids: CASSAAGSSYNEQFF. The CDR3 region has the DNA TGTGCCAGCAGTGCAGCGGGAAGCTCCTACAATGAGCAGTTCTTC.

The chain joins TRBV11-3 to TRBJ2-3, with 14 bases that match TRBD2. Germline CDR1 and CDR2: SGHNT and YENEEA. This CDR3 comprises 15 residues. The junction had 5 bases not matched to a gene; V was cut back by 10 bases and J by 2 bases. CDR3 sequence reads: CATTSGGAPTDTQYF. CDR3 sequence (DNA): TGTGCCACGACTAGCGGGGGGGCCCCCACAGATACGCAGTATTTT.

This clone was detected only a few times. This rearrangement joins TRBV5-4 to TRBJ1-1; TRBD1 agrees at 9 bases. Germline V gives CDR1 SGHNT, CDR2 YYREEE (reference sequence). The J segment lost 2 bases and the V segment lost 2 bases, leaving 4 bases of the junction unmatched. This CDR3 is 15 amino acids long. Written as DNA, the CDR3 is TGTGCCAGCAGCTTATCACAGGGGGCAAACACTGAAGCTTTCTTT. This gives the protein CASSLSQGANTEAFF.

This clone was recorded a few times. The V and J genes are TRBV2 and TRBJ1-1; possible D gene TRBD1, 5 bases. There are 11 residues in the CDR3. V lost 6 bases to trimming and J lost 6 bases, with 8 bases between them. The germline V gene encodes CDR1 SNHLY and CDR2 FYNNEI. This CDR3 reads CASRIGAEAFF. CDR3 bases: TGTGCCAGCAGAATAGGGGCTGAAGCTTTCTTT.

V usage is TRBV5-6 and J usage is TRBJ2-7, with TRBD2 matching 8 bases. Germline assignment: CDR1 SGHDT and CDR2 YYEEEE. CDR3 length: 13 amino acids. Trimming at V came to 4 bases and at J to 4 bases, leaving 4 bases not matched to a gene. The CDR3 DNA reads TGTGCCAGCAGCCGAGGACTAGCTTACGAGCAGTACTTC. It translates to CASSRGLAYEQYF.

This clone was picked up a small number of times. This rearrangement joins TRBV5-1 to TRBJ2-1, with D possibly matching TRBD1 (5 bases). The germline V gene encodes CDR1 SGHRS and CDR2 YFSETQ. V lost 4 bases and J 5 bases, leaving 13 bases between the germline ends. This CDR3 is 14 amino acids long. For the CDR3, the DNA is TGCGCCAGCAGCCCATTTGCAGGGAACAATGAGCAGTTCTTC. Residues: CASSPFAGNNEQFF.

V gene TRBV3-1 (or the pseudogene TRBV3-2) combines with J gene TRBJ2-1, with 10 bases fitting TRBD2. The CDR3 has 15 amino acids. V dropped 4 bases and J dropped 5; count of bases not matched to a gene: 5. CDR1 is LGHDT, CDR2 YNNKEL, per germline (reference sequence). CDR3 DNA sequence: TGTGCCAGCAGCCCCAGCGGGGGGGGTCACAATGAGCAGTTCTTC. Translating it yields CASSPSGGGHNEQFF.

The chain combines TRBV29-1 with TRBJ1-2; D is perhaps TRBD1 (6 bases). The CDR3 has 15 residues. From germline, CDR1 is SQVTM and CDR2 ANQGSEA. Trimming took 6 bases from V and 3 from J, leaving 20 bases between them. This CDR3 reads CSVHSRGREDYGYTF. The DNA for the CDR3 is TGCAGCGTCCACTCCAGGGGTCGGGAGGACTATGGCTACACCTTC.

J is TRBJ1-6 and V is TRBV11-2, with D possibly being TRBD1 (6 bases). Between the trimmed V and J ends, which lost 3 bases and 8 bases, there was a span of 11 bases. The CDR3 has 14 residues. Germline CDR1 is SGHAT and CDR2 is FQNNGV. The CDR3: CASSLTGGDSPLHF. The CDR3 DNA sequence: TGTGCCAGCAGCTTGACAGGAGGTGATTCACCCCTCCACTTT.